The source of this T cell receptor (beta chain) is a study of blood T cell repertoires in COVID-19. Study background: The United States, Italy and Spain provided the acute and convalescent COVID-19 samples. Sources were T cells, B-cell-depleted T cells, or PBMCs; the material itself was cDNA or gDNA.

Original methodology: Amplification of reference gene primers provided the estimated nucleated cell counts. Libraries were prepared by immunoSEQ multiplex PCR; TCRdb keeps only in-frame clonotypes and omits some of them. Clone size and V and J calls were adopted from that table, with D and trimming inferred from the DNA. This repertoire shows roughly 200,000 clones, roughly four fifths found once; its top ten account for approximately 11%. Seattle enrolled patients during active infection and tracked them longitudinally. The junction had 13 bases not matched to a gene; V was cut back by 4 bases and J by 11 bases. Germline V gives CDR1 GTSNPN, CDR2 SVGIG (reference sequence). The CDR3 extends over 15 amino acids.

This TCR came from a middle-aged woman with COVID-19, enrolled during active disease. Sequencing was performed on peripheral blood. This sequence joins TRBV30 and TRBJ2-1; TRBD2 matches 11 bases. The DNA for the CDR3 is TGTGCCTGGACCTGGGGGGGCGGACTAGCGGGTAAGCAGTTCTTC. This translates into CAWTWGGGLAGKQFF.